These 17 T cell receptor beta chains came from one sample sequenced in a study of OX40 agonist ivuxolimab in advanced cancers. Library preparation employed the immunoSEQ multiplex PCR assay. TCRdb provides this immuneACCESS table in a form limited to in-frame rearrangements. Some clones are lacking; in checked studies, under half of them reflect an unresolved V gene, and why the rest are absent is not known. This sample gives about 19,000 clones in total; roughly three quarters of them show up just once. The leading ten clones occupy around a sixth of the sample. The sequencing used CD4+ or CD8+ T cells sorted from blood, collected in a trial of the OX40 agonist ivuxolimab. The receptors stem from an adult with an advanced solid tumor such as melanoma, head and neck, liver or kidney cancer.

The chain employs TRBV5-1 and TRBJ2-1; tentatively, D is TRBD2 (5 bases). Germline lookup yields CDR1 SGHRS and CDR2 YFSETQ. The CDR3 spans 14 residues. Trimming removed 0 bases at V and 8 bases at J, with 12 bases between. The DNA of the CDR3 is TGCGCCAGCAGCTTGGTGGTAGCGTCCGATGAGCAGTTCTTC. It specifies CASSLVVASDEQFF.

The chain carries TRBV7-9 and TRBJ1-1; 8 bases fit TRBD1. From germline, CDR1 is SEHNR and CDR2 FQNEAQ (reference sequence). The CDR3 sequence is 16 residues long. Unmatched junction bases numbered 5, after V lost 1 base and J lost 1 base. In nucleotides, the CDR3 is TGTGCCAGCAGCTTAGGGTTCAGGGGGCCGAACACTGAAGCTTTCTTT. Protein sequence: CASSLGFRGPNTEAFF.

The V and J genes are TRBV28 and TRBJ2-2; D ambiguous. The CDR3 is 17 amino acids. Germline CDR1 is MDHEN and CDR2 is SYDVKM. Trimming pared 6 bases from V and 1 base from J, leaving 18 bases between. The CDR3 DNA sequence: TGTGCCAGCAGGCCTCCGCTCGGACCTAGGAACACCGGGGAGCTGTTTTTT. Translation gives CASRPPLGPRNTGELFF.

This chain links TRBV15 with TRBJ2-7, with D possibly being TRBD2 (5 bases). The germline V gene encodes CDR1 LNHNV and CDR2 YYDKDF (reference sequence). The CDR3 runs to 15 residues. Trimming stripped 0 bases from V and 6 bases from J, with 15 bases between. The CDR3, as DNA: TGTGCCACCAGCAGAGAACCCGTCCGGGAAAGCGAGCAGTACTTC. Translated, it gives CATSREPVRESEQYF.

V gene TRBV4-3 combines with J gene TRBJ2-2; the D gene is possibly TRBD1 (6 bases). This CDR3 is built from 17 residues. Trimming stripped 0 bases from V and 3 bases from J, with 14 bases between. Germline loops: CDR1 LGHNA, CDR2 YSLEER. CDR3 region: CASSQEGGLSDTGELFF. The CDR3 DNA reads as TGCGCCAGCAGCCAAGAAGGGGGTCTAAGCGACACCGGGGAGCTGTTTTTT.

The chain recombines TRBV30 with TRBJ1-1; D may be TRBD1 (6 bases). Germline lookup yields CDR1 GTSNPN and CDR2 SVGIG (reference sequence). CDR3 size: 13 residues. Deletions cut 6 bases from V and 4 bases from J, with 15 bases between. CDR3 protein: CACLGGFFTEAFF. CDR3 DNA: TGTGCCTGCCTAGGGGGGTTCTTCACTGAAGCTTTCTTT. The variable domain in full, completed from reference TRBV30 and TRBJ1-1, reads SQTIHQWPATLVQPVGSPLSLECTVEGTSNPNLYWYRQAAGRGLQLLFYSVGIGQISSEVPQNLSASRPQDRQFILSSKKLLLSDSGFYLCACLGGFFTEAFFGQGTRLTVV.

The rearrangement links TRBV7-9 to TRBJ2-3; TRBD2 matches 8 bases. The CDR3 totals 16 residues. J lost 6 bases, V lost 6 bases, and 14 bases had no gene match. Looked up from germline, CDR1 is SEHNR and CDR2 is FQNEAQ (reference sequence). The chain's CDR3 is CASRSNWREDSDTQYF. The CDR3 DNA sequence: TGTGCCAGCAGGAGCAACTGGCGGGAGGATTCGGATACGCAGTATTTT. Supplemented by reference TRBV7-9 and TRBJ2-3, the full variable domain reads DTGVSQNPRHKITKRGQNVTFRCDPISEHNRLYWYRQTLGQGPEFLTYFQNEAQLEKSRLLSDRFSAERPKGSFSTLEIQRTEQGDSAMYLCASRSNWREDSDTQYFGPGTRLTVL.

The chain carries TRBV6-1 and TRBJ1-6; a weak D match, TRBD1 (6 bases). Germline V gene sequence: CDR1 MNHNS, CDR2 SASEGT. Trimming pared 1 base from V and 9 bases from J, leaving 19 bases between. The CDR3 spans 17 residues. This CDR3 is CASSEEGRGYSRSPLHF. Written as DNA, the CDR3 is TGTGCCAGCAGTGAAGAAGGCAGGGGTTATAGTCGTTCACCCCTCCACTTT.

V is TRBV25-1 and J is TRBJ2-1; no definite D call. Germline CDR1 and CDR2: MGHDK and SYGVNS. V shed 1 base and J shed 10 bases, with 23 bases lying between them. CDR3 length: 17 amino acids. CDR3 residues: CASSEFAGSKPIPEQFF. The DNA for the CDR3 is TGTGCCAGCAGTGAATTCGCAGGATCTAAACCCATCCCGGAGCAGTTCTTC.

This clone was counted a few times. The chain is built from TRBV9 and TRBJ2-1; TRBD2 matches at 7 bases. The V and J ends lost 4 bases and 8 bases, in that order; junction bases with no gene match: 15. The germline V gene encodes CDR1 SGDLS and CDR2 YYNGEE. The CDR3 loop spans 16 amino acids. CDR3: CASSPLRSGIRDEQFF. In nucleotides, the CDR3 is TGTGCCAGCAGCCCCCTGCGCAGCGGGATACGGGATGAGCAGTTCTTC.

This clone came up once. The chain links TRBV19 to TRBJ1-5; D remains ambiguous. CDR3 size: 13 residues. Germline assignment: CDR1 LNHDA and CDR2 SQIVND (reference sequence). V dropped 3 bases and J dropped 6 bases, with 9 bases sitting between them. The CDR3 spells CASSIGSGQPQHF. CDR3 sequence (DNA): TGTGCCAGTAGTATTGGGTCCGGTCAGCCCCAGCATTTT. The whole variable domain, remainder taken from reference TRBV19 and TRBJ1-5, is DGGITQSPKYLFRKEGQNVTLSCEQNLNHDAMYWYRQDPGQGLRLIYYSQIVNDFQKGDIAEGYSVSREKKESFPLTVTSAQKNPTAFYLCASSIGSGQPQHFGDGTRLSIL.

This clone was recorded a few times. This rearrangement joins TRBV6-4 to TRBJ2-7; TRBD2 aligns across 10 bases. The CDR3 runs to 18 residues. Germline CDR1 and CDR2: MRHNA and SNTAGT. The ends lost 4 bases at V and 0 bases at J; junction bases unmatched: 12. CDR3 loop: CASSVEGKREGFSYEQYF. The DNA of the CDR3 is TGTGCCAGCAGTGTTGAGGGGAAGCGGGAGGGATTCTCCTACGAGCAGTACTTC.

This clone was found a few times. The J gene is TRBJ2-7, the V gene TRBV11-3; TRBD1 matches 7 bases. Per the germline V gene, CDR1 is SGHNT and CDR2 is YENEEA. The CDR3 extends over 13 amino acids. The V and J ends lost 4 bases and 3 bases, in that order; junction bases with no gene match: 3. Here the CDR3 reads CASSSGTDYEQYF. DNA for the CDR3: TGTGCCAGCAGCTCGGGGACAGACTACGAGCAGTACTTC.

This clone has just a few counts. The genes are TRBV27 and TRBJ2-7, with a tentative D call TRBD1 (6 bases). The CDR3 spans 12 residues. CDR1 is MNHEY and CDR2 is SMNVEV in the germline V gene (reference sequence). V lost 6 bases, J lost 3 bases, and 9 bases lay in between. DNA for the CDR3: TGTGCCAGCAGCGGGGACATCTACGAGCAGTACTTC. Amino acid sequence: CASSGDIYEQYF.

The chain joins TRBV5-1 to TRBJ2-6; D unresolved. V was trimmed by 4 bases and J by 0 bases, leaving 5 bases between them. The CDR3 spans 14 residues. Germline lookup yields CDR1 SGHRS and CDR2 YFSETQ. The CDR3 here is CASSGDSGANVLTF. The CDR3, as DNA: TGCGCCAGCAGCGGGGACTCTGGGGCCAACGTCCTGACTTTC.

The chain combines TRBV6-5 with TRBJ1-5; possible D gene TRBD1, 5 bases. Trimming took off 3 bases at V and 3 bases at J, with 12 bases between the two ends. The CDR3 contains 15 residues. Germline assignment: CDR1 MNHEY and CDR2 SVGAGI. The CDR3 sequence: CASSYGQGVNQPQHF. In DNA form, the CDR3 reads TGTGCCAGCAGTTATGGGCAGGGAGTCAATCAGCCCCAGCATTTT.

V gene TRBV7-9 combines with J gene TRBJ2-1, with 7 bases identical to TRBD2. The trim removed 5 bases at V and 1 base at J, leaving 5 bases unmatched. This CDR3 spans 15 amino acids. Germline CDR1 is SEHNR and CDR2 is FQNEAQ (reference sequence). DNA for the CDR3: TGTGCCAGCAGCGTACTAGCGTCTTCCTACAATGAGCAGTTCTTC. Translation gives CASSVLASSYNEQFF.